This T cell receptor (beta chain) emerged from a study of radiation and T cells in renal cell carcinoma. Study information: Nephrectomy followed 15 Gy stereotactic body radiation by 4 weeks.

The table came from immunoSEQ multiplex PCR; TCRdb's copy has only in-frame clones and leaves some out. The data contain 60,000 to 65,000 clones, roughly 79% of them seen just once; the ten biggest clones take up about 7%. This clone was observed once. CDR1 is LGHNT and CDR2 is FRNRAP in the germline V gene. The V gene lost 1 base and the J gene lost 3 bases, with 0 bases spanning the gap. The CDR3 is 12 amino acids. Time point described: blood 2 weeks post-SBRT. Stated treatment: 15 Gy SBRT to primary tumor, nephrectomy 4 weeks later. The sequencing used blood, collected from a patient whose treatment included radiotherapy and nephrectomy. The clonotype was recovered from a man in his sixties with renal cell carcinoma. This sequence joins TRBV12-5 and TRBJ2-2; D is ambiguous. The CDR3 sequence is CASGLDTGELFF. CDR3 nucleotides: TGTGCTAGTGGTTTGGACACCGGGGAGCTGTTTTTT.